This T cell receptor beta chain was obtained from a study of Ad26.COV2.S vaccination and SARS-CoV-2 variants (dated by TCRdb to about 2021). Background on the whole study: Vaccine-arm donors were drawn from COV1001, a multicentre, randomized, double-blind, placebo-controlled phase I-IIa trial of Ad26.COV2.S in healthy adults. Ad26.COV2.S was given intramuscularly at 5x10^10 or 1x10^11 viral particles, as a single shot or as two shots 56 days apart. TCRbeta repertoire sequencing served as the tool for gauging how specific and how broad the SARS-CoV-2-reactive T cell receptors were following Ad26.COV2.S vaccination. The TCR-sequenced set comprised around 30 samples: some 20 Ad26.COV2.S vaccine recipients, 5 placebo recipients and 8 SARS-CoV-2 convalescent individuals. Participants in the trial were split at random into five groups of five each, receiving low-dose or high-dose Ad26.COV2.S once or twice, or else placebo on both occasions. Investigators did not know the trial group allocation while performing experiments and assessing outcomes.

This specimen's treatment or condition label, interpreted: some 20 received Ad26.COV2.S at low or high dose, single or two shots; about 5 received placebo; per-sample allocation not given. For vaccine and placebo recipients, the sequenced repertoires came from samples collected on day 63 after the first injection. Cohort 1b enrolled 25 to 30 adults aged 18-55 years at a single site in Boston, USA, between 29 July and 7 August 2020. Ad26.COV2.S was a replication-incompetent adenovirus type 26 vector expressing a prefusion-stabilized SARS-CoV-2 spike protein from the original Wuhan strain. As for this clone: Its target antigen remains unknown. One base away there is no much larger clone; base qualities are not given.

The immunoSEQ Assay was used to sequence TCRbeta CDR3 regions. After extraction, genomic DNA underwent amplification by bias-controlled multiplex PCR, followed by high-throughput sequencing. As for the authors' bioinformatics: To quantify the absolute abundance of every unique TCRbeta CDR3 region, sequences were collapsed and filtered. Usable DNA was measured by amplifying reference genes present in all nucleated cells, and TCRbeta template counts were normalized to that usable DNA to estimate T cell fraction. Repertoire TCRs were annotated as SARS-CoV-2-specific by exact matching of V gene, CDR3 amino acid sequence and J gene to a known reactive TCR set. The reference SARS-CoV-2 TCR set came from MIRA and was filtered for enrichment in COVID-19-positive ImmuneCODE repertoires, removing public or cross-reactive TCRs. Based on the MIRA antigens, annotated TCRs were further analysed at the level of specific ORF or position within ORF. Breadth was defined as the number of annotated unique rearrangements divided by the total number of unique productive rearrangements, and depth was defined as the summed frequency of the annotated unique rearrangements. Group comparisons of TCR breadth used two-sided Wilcoxon rank-sum tests. As stored in TCRdb, this immuneACCESS dataset retains in-frame rearrangements with V and J assigned. A fraction of the clones does not appear; measured against another copy, unresolved V genes explain less than half of the discrepancy, and the remainder lacks a known reason. From that table come the V and J calls and clone size; the DNA was used to work out D and trimming. For this sample the table gives a few hundred thousand clones, of which approximately 91% were detected only once. The ten largest clones represent 1.9% of the sample.

General findings and caveats noted by the study authors: Spike-specific TCR breadth was higher in Ad26.COV2.S recipients than in placebo recipients (P = 0.0014). According to the authors, total T cell responses may have been underestimated by the TCR breadth and depth analyses. Comparing responses between vaccine doses or regimens was not something the study was powered to do. After vaccination, spike-specific CD8+ and CD4+ T cell responses were reported to show substantial breadth. Vaccine and placebo recipients had comparable non-spike TCR breadth, which fits with the vaccine containing only spike.

Trimming removed 2 bases from V and 4 bases from J, leaving 9 bases between the germline ends. CDR1 and CDR2 (GTSNPN, SVGIG) derive from the germline V gene (reference sequence). The CDR3 goes from the cysteine to the phenylalanine over 13 residues. The kept DNA is CDR3 alone, 39 bases in frame from the first base. The starting material was peripheral blood, obtained in a trial of Ad26.COV2.S vaccine versus placebo. The receptor chain draws on TRBV30 and TRBJ1-3; no D gene can be assigned with confidence. The sequence was obtained from a person between 18 and 60 years old who received the Ad26.COV2.S COVID-19 vaccine or a placebo. The CDR3 region: CAWSRAGGNTIYF. The sequence in DNA is TGTGCCTGGAGTAGGGCAGGCGGAAACACCATATATTTT.